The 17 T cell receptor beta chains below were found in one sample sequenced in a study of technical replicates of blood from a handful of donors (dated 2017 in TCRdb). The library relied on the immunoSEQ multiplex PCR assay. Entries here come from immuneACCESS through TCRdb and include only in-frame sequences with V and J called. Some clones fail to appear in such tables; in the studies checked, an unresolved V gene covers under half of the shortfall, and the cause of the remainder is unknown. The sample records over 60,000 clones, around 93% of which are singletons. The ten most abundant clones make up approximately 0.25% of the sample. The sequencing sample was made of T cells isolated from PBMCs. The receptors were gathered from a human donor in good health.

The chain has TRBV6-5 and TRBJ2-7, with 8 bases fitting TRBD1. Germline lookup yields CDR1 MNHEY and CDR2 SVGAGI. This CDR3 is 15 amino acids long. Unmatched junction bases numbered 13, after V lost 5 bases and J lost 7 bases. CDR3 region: CASSLQAQGAWEQYF. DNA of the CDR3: TGTGCCAGCAGTCTTCAGGCTCAGGGGGCGTGGGAGCAGTACTTC.

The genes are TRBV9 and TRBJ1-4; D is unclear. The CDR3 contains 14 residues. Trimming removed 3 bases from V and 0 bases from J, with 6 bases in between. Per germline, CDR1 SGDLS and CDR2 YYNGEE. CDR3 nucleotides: TGTGCCAGCAGCGGCCGGGCAACTAATGAAAAACTGTTTTTT. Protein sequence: CASSGRATNEKLFF.

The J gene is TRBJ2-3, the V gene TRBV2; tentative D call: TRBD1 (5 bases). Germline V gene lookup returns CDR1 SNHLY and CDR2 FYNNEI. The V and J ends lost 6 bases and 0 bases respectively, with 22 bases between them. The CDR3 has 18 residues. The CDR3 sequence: CASSPTGQHILSTDTQYF. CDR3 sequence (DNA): TGTGCCAGCAGCCCAACAGGCCAACACATTCTAAGCACAGATACGCAGTATTTT. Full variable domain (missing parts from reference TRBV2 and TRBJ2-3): EPEVTQTPSHQVTQMGQEVILRCVPISNHLYFYWYRQILGQKVEFLVSFYNNEISEKSEIFDDQFSVERPDGSNFTLKIRSTKLEDSAMYFCASSPTGQHILSTDTQYFGPGTRLTVL.

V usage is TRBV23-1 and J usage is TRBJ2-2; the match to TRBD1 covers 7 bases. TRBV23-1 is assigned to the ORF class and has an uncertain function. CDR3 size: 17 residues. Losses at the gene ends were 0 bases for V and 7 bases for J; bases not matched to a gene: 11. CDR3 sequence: CASSQSDPRTGHGELFF. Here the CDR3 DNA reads TGCGCCAGCAGTCAATCCGACCCTAGGACAGGTCACGGGGAGCTGTTTTTT.

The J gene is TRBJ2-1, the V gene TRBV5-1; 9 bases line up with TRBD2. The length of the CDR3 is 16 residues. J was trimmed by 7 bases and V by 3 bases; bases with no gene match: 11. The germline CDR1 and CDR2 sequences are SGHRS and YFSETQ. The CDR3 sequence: CASSSPGLANTNEQFF. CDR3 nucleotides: TGCGCCAGCAGCTCCCCGGGACTAGCCAATACTAATGAGCAGTTCTTC.

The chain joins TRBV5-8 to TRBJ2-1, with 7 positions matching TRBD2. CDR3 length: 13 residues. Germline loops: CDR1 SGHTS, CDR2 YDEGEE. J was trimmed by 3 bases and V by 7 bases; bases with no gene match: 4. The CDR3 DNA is TGTGCCAGCGGGGCGGGAGTCTACAATGAGCAGTTCTTC. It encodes CASGAGVYNEQFF.

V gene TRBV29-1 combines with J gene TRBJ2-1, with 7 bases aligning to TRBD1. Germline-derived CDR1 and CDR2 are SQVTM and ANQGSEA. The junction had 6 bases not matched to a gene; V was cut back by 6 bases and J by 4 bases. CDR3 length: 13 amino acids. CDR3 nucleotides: TGCAGCGTGCTGAGACAGGGTTACAATGAGCAGTTCTTC. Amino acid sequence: CSVLRQGYNEQFF.

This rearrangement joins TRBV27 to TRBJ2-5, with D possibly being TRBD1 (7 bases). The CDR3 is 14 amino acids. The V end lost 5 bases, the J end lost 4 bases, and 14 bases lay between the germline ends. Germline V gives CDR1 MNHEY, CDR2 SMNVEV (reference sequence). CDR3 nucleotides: TGTGCCAGCAGTCGGCAGGGGGGCCCAGAGACCCAGTACTTC. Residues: CASSRQGGPETQYF.

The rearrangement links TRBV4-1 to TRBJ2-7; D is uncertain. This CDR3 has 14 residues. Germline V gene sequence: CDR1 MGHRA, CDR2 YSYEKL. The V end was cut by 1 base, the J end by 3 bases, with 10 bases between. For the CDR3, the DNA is TGCGCCAGCAGCCAAGTAGAAGAGTTCTACGAGCAGTACTTC. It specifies CASSQVEEFYEQYF.

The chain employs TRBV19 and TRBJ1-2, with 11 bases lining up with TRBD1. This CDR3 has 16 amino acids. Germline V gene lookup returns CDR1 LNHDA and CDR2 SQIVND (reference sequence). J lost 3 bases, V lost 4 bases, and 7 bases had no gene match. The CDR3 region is CASSTLRTGGDYGYTF. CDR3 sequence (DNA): TGTGCCAGTAGTACGCTTCGGACAGGGGGCGACTATGGCTACACCTTC.

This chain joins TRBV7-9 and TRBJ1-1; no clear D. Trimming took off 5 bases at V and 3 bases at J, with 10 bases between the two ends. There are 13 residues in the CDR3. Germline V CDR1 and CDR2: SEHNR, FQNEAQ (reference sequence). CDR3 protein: CASSKRQDTEAFF. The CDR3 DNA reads TGTGCCAGCAGCAAACGCCAGGACACTGAAGCTTTCTTT.

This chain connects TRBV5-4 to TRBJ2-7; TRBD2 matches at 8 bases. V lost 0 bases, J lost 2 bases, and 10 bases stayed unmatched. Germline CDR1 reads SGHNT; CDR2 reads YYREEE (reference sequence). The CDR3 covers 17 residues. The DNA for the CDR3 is TGTGCCAGCAGCTTGGGGCTTCAAGCGGGGGCCGCCTACGAGCAGTACTTC. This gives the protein CASSLGLQAGAAYEQYF.

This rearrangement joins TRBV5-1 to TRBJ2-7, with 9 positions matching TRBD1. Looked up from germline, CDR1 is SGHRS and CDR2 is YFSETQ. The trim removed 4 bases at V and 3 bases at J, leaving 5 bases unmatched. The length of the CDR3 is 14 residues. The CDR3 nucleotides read TGCGCCAGCAGCGCGGGGACAGGGCTCTACGAGCAGTACTTC. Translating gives CASSAGTGLYEQYF. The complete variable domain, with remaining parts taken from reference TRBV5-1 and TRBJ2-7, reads KAGVTQTPRYLIKTRGQQVTLSCSPISGHRSVSWYQQTPGQGLQFLFEYFSETQRNKGNFPGRFSGRQFSNSRSEMNVSTLELGDSALYLCASSAGTGLYEQYFGPGTRLTVT.

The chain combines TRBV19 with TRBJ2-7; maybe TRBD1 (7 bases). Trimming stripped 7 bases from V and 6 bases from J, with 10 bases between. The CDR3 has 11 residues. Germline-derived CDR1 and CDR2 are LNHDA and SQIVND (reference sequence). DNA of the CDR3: TGTGCCAGTACGGAGGGGGCCGAGCAGTACTTC. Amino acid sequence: CASTEGAEQYF.

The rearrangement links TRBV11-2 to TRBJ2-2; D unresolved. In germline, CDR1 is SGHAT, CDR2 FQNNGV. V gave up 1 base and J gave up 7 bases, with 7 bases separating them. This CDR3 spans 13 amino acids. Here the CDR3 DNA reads TGTGCCAGCAGCTTAGGCACTGGCGGGGAGCTGTTTTTT. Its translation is CASSLGTGGELFF.

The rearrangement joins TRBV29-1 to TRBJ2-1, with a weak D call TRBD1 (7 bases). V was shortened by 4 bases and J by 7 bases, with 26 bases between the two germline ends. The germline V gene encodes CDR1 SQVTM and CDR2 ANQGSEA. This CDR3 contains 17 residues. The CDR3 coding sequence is TGCAGCGTTGGTGGGGGGACCGACAGGGCCGCCCGGAATGAGCAGTTCTTC. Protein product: CSVGGGTDRAARNEQFF.

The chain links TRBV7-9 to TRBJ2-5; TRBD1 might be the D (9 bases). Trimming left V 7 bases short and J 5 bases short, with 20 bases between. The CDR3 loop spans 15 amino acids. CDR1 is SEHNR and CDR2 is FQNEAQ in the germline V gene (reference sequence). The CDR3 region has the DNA TGTGCCAGCAATAGCGGGACAGGGCGAATTGAGACCCAGTACTTC. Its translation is CASNSGTGRIETQYF.